Sequencing of this T cell receptor (beta chain) was carried out in a study of CD8 T cells in ankylosing spondylitis. The sample holds a few counts of this clonotype. The antigen is undetermined. TCRdb fed the 5' RACE reads into MiXCR, producing one record per CDR3 protein. The data hold around 100,000 distinct CDR3 sequences, with roughly 9% observed a single time. Looked up from germline, CDR1 is SQVTM and CDR2 is ANQGSEA. Deletions cut 2 bases from V and 4 bases from J, with 14 bases between. The CDR3 totals 14 residues. Findings and limits, study-wide: Blood from ankylosing spondylitis patients appeared to carry a characteristic eight-variant TCR beta motif.

The clonotype was recovered from a male donor with ankylosing spondylitis. Source material: blood, either unsorted or a sorted T cell fraction (not recorded which). The chain joins TRBV29-1 to TRBJ1-2, with D possibly being TRBD1 (5 bases). The CDR3 DNA is TGCAGCGTTGAACTCGGGCCAGGGCCCTATGGCTACACCTTC. Translation: CSVELGPGPYGYTF.